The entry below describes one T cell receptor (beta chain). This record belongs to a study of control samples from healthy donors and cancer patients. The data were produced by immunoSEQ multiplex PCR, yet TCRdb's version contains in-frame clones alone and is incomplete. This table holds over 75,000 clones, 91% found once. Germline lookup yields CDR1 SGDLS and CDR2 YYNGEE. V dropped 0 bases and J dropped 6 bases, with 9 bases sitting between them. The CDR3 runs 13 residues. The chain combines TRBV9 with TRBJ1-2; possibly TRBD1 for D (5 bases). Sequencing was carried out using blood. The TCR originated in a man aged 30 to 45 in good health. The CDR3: CASSVVGGNGYTF. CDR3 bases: TGTGCCAGCAGCGTAGTGGGGGGAAATGGCTACACCTTC.